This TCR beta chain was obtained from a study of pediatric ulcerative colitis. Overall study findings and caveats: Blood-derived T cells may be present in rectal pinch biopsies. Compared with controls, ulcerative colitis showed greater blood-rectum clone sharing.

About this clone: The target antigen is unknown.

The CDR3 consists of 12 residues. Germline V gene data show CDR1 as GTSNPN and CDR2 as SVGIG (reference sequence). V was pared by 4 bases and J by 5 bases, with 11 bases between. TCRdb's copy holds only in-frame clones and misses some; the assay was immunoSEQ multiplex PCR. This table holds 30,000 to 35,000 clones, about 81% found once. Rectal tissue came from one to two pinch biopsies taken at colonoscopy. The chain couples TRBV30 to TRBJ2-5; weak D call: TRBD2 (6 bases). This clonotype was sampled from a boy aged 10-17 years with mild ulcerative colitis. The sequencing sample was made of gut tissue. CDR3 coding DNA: TGTGCCTGGACCGGCGGGGTGGAGACCCAGTACTTC. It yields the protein CAWTGGVETQYF.